This TCR beta chain is drawn from a study of blood T cell repertoires in COVID-19. Whole-study context: COVID-19 samples, acute and convalescent, were from the United States, Italy and Spain. In each case, the material was cDNA or gDNA derived from T cells, B-cell-depleted T cells, or PBMCs.

Per the original methods: Reference gene primers were amplified, and this amplification served to estimate nucleated cell counts. Generated by immunoSEQ multiplex PCR, the TCRdb table keeps only in-frame clones and is missing some. D and trimming were read from the DNA, whereas the V and J calls and clone size are those reported in that table. The sample holds about 50,000 clones, about 85% seen once. In this sample, this clone turned up once. The CDR3 length is 15 residues. CDR1 and CDR2 from the germline V gene are MDHEN and SYDVKM. V shed 5 bases and J shed 4 bases, with 18 bases lying between them.

The TCR was taken from a woman aged 55-70 years with acute or convalescent COVID-19. The chain couples TRBV28 to TRBJ2-7, with D maybe TRBD2 (6 bases). Sequences were obtained from peripheral blood. CDR3 amino acids: CASSPGGGWEYEQYF. As DNA, the CDR3 is TGTGCCAGCAGTCCCGGTGGGGGGTGGGAATACGAGCAGTACTTC.